This T cell receptor beta chain was profiled in a study of T-cell reconstitution after alpha-beta-depleted transplantation in children. Unique molecular identifiers were incorporated into the prepared TCRbeta library. Via MiXCR, TCRdb re-called the PCR reads, giving one row per CDR3 protein. The sample consists of 400,000 to 550,000 distinct CDR3 sequences, about 10% of them appearing once. V was trimmed by 4 bases and J by 5 bases, leaving 6 bases between them. The CDR3 sequence is 11 residues long. Germline CDR1 and CDR2: SEHNR and FQNEAQ (reference sequence). Study results and limitations: Newly generated T cells supplied most T-cell counts and diversity one year post-transplant. Several hundred rapidly expanded clones from non-depleted graft cells reportedly supplied alpha-beta T cells about two months post-transplant. Surviving recipient cells, namely T cells and thymic progenitors, were the source of high day-60 TCRbeta diversity in some patients.

This clonotype was seen repeatedly, ten times or more. Its target is unknown. This receptor was taken from a child younger than 10 with inherited bone marrow failure, due to receive a stem cell transplant. Specimen: PBMCs, collected before TCRalphabeta/CD19-depleted stem cell transplant. V is TRBV7-9 and J is TRBJ2-7, with D uncertain. CDR3 DNA: TGTGCCAGCAGCTCACTGGACGAGCAGTACTTC. Amino acid sequence: CASSSLDEQYF.